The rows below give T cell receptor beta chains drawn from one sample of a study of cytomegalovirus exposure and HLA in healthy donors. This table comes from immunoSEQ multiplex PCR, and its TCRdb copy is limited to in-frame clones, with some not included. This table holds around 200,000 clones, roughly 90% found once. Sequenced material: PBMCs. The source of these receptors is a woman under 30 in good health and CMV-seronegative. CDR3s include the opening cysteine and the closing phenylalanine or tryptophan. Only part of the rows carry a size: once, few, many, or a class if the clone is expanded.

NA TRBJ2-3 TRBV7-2 CASSLGAGATDTQYF
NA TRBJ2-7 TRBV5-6 CASSRRGLQPYEQYF
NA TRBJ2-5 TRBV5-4 CASSLGQGDGQRGETQYF
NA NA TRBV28 CASSLRVGDSVSYEQYF
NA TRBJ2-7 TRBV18 CASSLSQFPYEQYF
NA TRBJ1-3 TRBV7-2 CASSLEAADRGNTIYF
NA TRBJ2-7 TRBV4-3 CASSQDWSGIYEQYF
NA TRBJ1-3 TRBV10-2 CASRPSSSGNTIYF
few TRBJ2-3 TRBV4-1 CASSQGTEDTQYF
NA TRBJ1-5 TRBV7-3 CASSPTSDRNSNQPQHF
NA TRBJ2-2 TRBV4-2 CASSLTQRGGLTGELFF
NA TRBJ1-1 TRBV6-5 CASSLMRNTEAFF
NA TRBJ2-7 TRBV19 CASSEGTSWVSIYEQYF
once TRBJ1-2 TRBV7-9 CASSLQGAGEGYTF
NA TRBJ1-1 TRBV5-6 CASSLGQAVIEAFF
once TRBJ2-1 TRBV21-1 CARTEGRDEQFF
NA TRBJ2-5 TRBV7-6 CASSWGQGGQETQYF
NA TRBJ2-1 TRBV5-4 CASSLGFSSESSYNEQFF
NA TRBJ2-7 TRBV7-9 CASSLGSGGDYEQYF
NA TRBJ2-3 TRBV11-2 CASSFGGVGSTDTQYF
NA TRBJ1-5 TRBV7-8 CASSSDTYNQPQHF
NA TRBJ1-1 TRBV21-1 CASSTTRDRGIRMNTEAFF
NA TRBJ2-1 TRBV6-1 CASGMGQGALRFF
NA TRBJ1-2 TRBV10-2 CASSEGGQPYGYTF
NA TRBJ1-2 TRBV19 CASRIRGDYGYTF
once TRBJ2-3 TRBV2 CARLAGGSGKPDTQYF
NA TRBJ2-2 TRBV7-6 CASSLVSGGTGELFF
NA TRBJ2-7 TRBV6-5 CASSFLYEQYF
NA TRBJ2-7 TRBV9 CASSVAGLAGAYEQYF
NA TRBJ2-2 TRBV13 CASSFRLAGGPYTGELFF
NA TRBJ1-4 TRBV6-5 CASSAEEGTNEKLFF
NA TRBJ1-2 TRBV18 CASSPGTGKDMIYGYTF
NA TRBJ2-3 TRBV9 CASSVGTSGTDTQYF
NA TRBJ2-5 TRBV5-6 CASSPIGGYQETQYF
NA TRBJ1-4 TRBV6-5 CASSSGGGNEKLFF
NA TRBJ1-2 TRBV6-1 CASRGQSNYGYTF
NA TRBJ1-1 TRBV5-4 CASKTDRGNTEAFF
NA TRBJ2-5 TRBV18 CASSPPSRKETQYF
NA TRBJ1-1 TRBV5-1 CASSIWTGGEGEAFF
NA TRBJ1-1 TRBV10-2 CASRDSSGTEAFF
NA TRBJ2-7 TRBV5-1 CASSLAGTGSSGEQYF
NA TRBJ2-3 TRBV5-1 CASSSADTQYF
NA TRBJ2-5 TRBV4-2 CASSQVTLAGGAWETQYF
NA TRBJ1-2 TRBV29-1 CSVARGGAYGYTF
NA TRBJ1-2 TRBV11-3 CASSLDGGSGYGYTF